The source of this T cell receptor (beta chain) is a study of T-cell reconstitution after alpha-beta-depleted transplantation in children. Unique molecular identifiers were used in preparing the TCRbeta library. MiXCR, applied by TCRdb to the PCR reads, yields one record per CDR3 protein. The sample lists under 450,000 distinct CDR3 sequences; roughly 14% were seen once. The CDR3 contains 15 residues. V shed 1 base and J 7 bases; nucleotides not matched to a gene: 4. Germline loops: CDR1 SGHAT, CDR2 FQNNGV. This clonotype was sampled from a human donor who donated a stem cell graft to a child with Fanconi anemia. Sequencing was performed on PBMCs, taken from the stem cell graft. The J gene is TRBJ2-1, the V gene TRBV11-2; 10 nucleotides agree with TRBD2. CDR3 loop: CASSLVRTSGNEQFF. DNA of the CDR3: TGTGCCAGCAGCTTAGTTCGGACTAGCGGAAATGAGCAGTTCTTC.